The clone carrying this T cell receptor beta chain was found many times. It was RNA transcripts that yielded the amplified TCR beta CDR3 regions. A set of HTBI primers served as the primers for a first-round RT-PCR of the TCR CDR3. Using its own MiXCR run on the multiplex PCR reads, TCRdb lists one record per CDR3 protein. The sample includes about 250,000 distinct CDR3 sequences, approximately 25% seen only once; the top ten take roughly 32%. The sample belongs to a study of T cells in Graves' hyperthyroidism and ophthalmopathy. Active moderate-to-severe ophthalmopathy, Clinical Activity Score at least 3, NOSPECS at least 4, under 3 months' duration. The CDR3 loop spans 14 amino acids. The germline V gene has CDR1 SEHNR and CDR2 FQNEAQ (reference sequence). The ends lost 7 bases at V and 5 bases at J; junction bases unmatched: 5.

Sequencing was done on a sample of blood. The chain couples TRBV7-9 to TRBJ2-7, with TRBD2 matching 13 bases. This receptor was identified in a woman between 40 and 50 years old with Graves' ophthalmopathy. The CDR3 reads CASTSLAGGNEQYF. In nucleotides, the CDR3 is TGTGCCAGCACCTCACTAGCGGGAGGGAACGAGCAGTACTTC.